This T cell receptor (beta chain) comes out of a study of shared T cell receptors in the human thymus. V lost 5 bases and J 4 bases, leaving 26 bases between the germline ends. The V gene's germline CDR1 is MNHEY and CDR2 SMNVEV (reference sequence). The CDR3 contains 19 residues. The method was immunoSEQ multiplex PCR; TCRdb's version includes in-frame clones alone and lacks a portion of them. The sample has 650,000 to 950,000 clones, 70% to 90% seen once. This sample also belongs to another study, concerning human thymus T cells. According to that study: Apparent bias marked the V and J gene usage of thymic and blood repertoires.

This TCR was recovered from a girl under three years old with a congenital heart defect. This chain joins TRBV27 and TRBJ2-2; no definite D call. Sequencing was carried out using thymocytes. The CDR3 sequence is CASSPLERHRRPTTGELFF. The CDR3 coding sequence is TGTGCCAGCAGTCCGTTGGAGAGGCACCGCCGACCGACCACCGGGGAGCTGTTTTTT.